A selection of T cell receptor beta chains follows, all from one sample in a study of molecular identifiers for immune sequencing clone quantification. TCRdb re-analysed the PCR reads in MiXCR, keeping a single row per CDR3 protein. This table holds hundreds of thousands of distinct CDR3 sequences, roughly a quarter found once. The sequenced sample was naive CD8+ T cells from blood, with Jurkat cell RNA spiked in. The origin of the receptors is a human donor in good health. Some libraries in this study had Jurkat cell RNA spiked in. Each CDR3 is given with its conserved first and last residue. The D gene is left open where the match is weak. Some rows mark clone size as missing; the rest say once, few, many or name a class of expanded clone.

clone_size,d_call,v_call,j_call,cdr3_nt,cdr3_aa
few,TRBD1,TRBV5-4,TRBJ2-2,TGTGCCAGCAGCCACGGACAGGGGCCTGTGAACACCGGGGAGCTGTTTTTT,CASSHGQGPVNTGELFF
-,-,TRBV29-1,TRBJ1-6,TGCAGCGTGAGAACAGGGTCCAATTCACCCCTCCACTTT,CSVRTGSNSPLHF
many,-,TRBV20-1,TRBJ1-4,TGCAGTGCTAGAGATCAGGGCAGGATCAATGAAAAACTGTTTTTT,CSARDQGRINEKLFF
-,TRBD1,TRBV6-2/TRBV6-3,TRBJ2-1,TGTGCCAGCAGTTACTCCGACAGGGCACAGACCTACAATGAGCAGTTCTTC,CASSYSDRAQTYNEQFF
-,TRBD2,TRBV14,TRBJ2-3,TGTGCCAGCAGCCCCGGGGTAGCGGGAGGGCCTGATACGCAGTATTTT,CASSPGVAGGPDTQYF
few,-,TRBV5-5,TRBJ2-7,TGTGCCAGCAGCTGGGGGGACGGAACCTACGAGCAGTACTTC,CASSWGDGTYEQYF
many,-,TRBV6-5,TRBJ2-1,TGTGCCAGCAGTTATGGTGAGGGTTACAATGAGCAGTTCTTC,CASSYGEGYNEQFF
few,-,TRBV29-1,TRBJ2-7,TGCAGCGTGTCTTCCCGGCCCCCAGGATACTACGAGCAGTACTTC,CSVSSRPPGYYEQYF
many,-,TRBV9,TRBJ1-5,TGTGCCAGCAGCTCCGGGGGGCAAAACAATCAGCCCCAGCATTTT,CASSSGGQNNQPQHF
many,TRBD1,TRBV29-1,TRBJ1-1,TGCAGCACCGGACAGGGCTTCACTGAAGCTTTCTTT,CSTGQGFTEAFF
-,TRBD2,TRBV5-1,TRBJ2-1,TGCGCCAGCAGCTTGGAGGGGCTAGCGGGCGAGCAGTTCTTC,CASSLEGLAGEQFF
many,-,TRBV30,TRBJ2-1,TGTGCCTGGAGTGTCTGGTCATCTCCCTACAATGAGCAGTTCTTC,CAWSVWSSPYNEQFF
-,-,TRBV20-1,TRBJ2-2,TGCAGTGCAAGGGAGGTCTACACCGGGGAGCTGTTTTTT,CSAREVYTGELFF
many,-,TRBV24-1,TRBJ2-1,TGTGCCACCAGTGATTTGGCAGACAATGAGCAGTTCTTC,CATSDLADNEQFF
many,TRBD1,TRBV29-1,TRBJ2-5,TGCAGCGTTGACGTGACAGGGGACCCCCAAGAGACCCAGTACTTC,CSVDVTGDPQETQYF
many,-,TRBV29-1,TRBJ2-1,TGCAGCGCTGACCCGTGGAGCGGAGCCGAGCAGTTCTTC,CSADPWSGAEQFF
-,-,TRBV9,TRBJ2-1,TGTGCCAGCAGCGGGGCCTCGCCCCACAATGAGCAGTTCTTC,CASSGASPHNEQFF
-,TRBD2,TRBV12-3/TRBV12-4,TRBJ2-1,TGTGCCAGCAGTTTCAGCGGGAGGGGATACAATGAGCAGTTCTTC,CASSFSGRGYNEQFF
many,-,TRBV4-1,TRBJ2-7,TGCGCCAGCAGCCATGAGCCGGGCACCGAGCAGTACTTC,CASSHEPGTEQYF
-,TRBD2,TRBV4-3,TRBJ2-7,TGCGCCAGCAGCCAAGATACTAGCGGGAACTACGAGCAGTACTTC,CASSQDTSGNYEQYF
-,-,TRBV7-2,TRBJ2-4,-,CASSSPGVAGGNF
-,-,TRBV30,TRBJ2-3,TGTGCCTGGAGCGCAGTGGTCACCAACGCAGATACGCAGTATTTT,CAWSAVVTNADTQYF
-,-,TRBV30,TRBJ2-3,TGTGCCTTAGCGTCTGGGTCTAGCACAGATACGCAGTATTTT,CALASGSSTDTQYF
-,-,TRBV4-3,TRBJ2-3,TGCGCCAGCAGCCAAGATAGGACCTCCATCGTCCAGTATACGCAGTATTTT,CASSQDRTSIVQYTQYF
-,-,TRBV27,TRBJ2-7,TGTGCCAGCAGTCCACTTGAGGGGAGCTCCTACGAGCAGTACTTC,CASSPLEGSSYEQYF
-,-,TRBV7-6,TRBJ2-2,TGTGCCAGCAGCTTAGCGGTGGAGGGTCGTTCCGGGGAGCTGTTTTTT,CASSLAVEGRSGELFF
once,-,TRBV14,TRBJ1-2,TGTGCCAGCAGCCAAGCACAACTTACTAACTATGACTACACCTTC,CASSQAQLTNYDYTF
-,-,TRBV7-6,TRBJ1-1,TGTGCCTGCAGCTCAGAAGTGGGCATGAACACTGAAGCTTTCTTT,CACSSEVGMNTEAFF
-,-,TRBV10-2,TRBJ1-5,TGCGCCAGCAGTGACGGTTATGGTATTAGCAATCAGCCCCAGCATTTT,CASSDGYGISNQPQHF
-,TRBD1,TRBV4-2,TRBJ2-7,TGTGCCAGCAGCCTGCATGTAGGGGGCCCCGGAGAAGGGCAGTACTTC,CASSLHVGGPGEGQYF
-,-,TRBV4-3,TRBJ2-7,TGCGCCAGCAGCCCCGGACTCGGCCCTGACTACGAGCAGTACTTC,CASSPGLGPDYEQYF
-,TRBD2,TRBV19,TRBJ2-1,TGTGCCAGTAGTATCGTAGCGGGAGGTCCCGAGCGGTTCTTC,CASSIVAGGPERFF
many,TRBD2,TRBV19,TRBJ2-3,TGTGCCAGTAGTCCACTAGCGGGAGTGACAGATACGCAGTATTTT,CASSPLAGVTDTQYF
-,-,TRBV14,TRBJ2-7,TGTGCCAGCAGCCAAGTAGGTTATGGGGAGCAGTACTTC,CASSQVGYGEQYF
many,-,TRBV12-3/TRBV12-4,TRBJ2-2,TGTGCCAGCATTCCGGGACTTTATAACACCGGGGAGCTGTTTTTT,CASIPGLYNTGELFF
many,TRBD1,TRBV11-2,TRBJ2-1,TGTGCCAGCAGTCGCAGGGGGAATGAGCAGTTCTTC,CASSRRGNEQFF
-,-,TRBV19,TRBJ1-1,TGTGCCAGTAATTTTTTAGGACGCGAGGGTCAATGGGTGAACACTGAAGCTTTCTTT,CASNFLGREGQWVNTEAFF
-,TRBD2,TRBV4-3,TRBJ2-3,TGCGCCAGCAGCCAATTACTAGCGGGAGCCACAGATACGCAGTATTTT,CASSQLLAGATDTQYF
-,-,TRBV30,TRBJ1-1,TGTGCCTGGAGTGTACTCCCCCACACTGAAGCTTTCTTT,CAWSVLPHTEAFF
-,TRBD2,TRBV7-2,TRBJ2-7,TGTGCCAGCAGCTTAAATAGCGGGAGCCCGGGGGAGCAGTACTTC,CASSLNSGSPGEQYF
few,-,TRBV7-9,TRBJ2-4,TGTGCCAGCAGCTTAGTCGAGGGTAAAAACATTCAGTACTTC,CASSLVEGKNIQYF
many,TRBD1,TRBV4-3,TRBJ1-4,TGCGCCAGCAGCCCAGGGACAGCGTCAACTAATGAAAAACTGTTTTTT,CASSPGTASTNEKLFF
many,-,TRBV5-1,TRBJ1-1,TGCGCCAGCAGCTTGGACTCCTGGGGCACTGAAGCTTTCTTT,CASSLDSWGTEAFF
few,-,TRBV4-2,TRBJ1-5,TGTGCCAGCAGCCAAGTTGTAGGGAATCAGCCCCAGCATTTT,CASSQVVGNQPQHF
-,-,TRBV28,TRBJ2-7,TGTGCCAGCAGTAAGCCCGGGACTGGAGTCGACGAGCAGTACTTC,CASSKPGTGVDEQYF
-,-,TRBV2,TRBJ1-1,TGTGCCGGAAGGGACACTGAAGCTTTCTTT,CAGRDTEAFF
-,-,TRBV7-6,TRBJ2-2,TGTGCCAGCAGCTTTCCCGGAGCGAACACCGGGGAGCTGTTGTTT,CASSFPGANTGELLF
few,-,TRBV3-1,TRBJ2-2,TGTGCCAGCAGTCCCAGACTCGGCACCGGGGAGCTGTTTTTT,CASSPRLGTGELFF